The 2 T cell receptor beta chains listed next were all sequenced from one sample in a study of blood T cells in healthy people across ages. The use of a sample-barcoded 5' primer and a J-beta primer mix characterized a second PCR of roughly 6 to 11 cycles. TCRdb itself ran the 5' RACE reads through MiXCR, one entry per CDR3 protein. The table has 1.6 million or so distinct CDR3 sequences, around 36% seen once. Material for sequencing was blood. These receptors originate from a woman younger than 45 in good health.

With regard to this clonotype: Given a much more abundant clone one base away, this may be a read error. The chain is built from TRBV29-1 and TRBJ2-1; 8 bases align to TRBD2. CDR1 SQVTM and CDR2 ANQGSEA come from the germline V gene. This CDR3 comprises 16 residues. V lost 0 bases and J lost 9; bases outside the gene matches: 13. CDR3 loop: CSVEDVTSERVGEQFF. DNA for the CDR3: TGCAGCGTTGAAGATGTGACTAGCGAAAGGGTGGGTGAGCAGTTCTTC.

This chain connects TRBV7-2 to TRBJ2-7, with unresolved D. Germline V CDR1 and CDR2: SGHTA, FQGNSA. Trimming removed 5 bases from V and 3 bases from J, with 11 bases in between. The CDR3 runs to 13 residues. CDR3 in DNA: TGTGCCAGCAGCGCCTTTCCCTACTACGAGCAGTACTTC. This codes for CASSAFPYYEQYF.